In its sample, the clone carrying this T cell receptor beta chain was seen a few times. Cohorts were assigned according to the clinical history that participants reported. Donors of Cohort 3 who recovered were those that had two negative PCRs, clearance, or symptom resolution. Germline values: CDR1 LNHDA, CDR2 SQIVND (reference sequence). V lost 5 bases to trimming and J lost 2 bases, with 19 bases between them. The CDR3 runs to 17 residues. This specimen comes from a study of blood T cell repertoires in COVID-19. On the study more broadly: Sites across the United States, Italy and Spain contributed samples from acute and convalescent COVID-19. The cDNA or gDNA used as material had been derived from T cells, B-cell-depleted T cells, or PBMCs.

TCRdb keeps only in-frame clones here, not all; method: immunoSEQ multiplex PCR. The sample includes more than 300,000 clones, 83% of them seen just once. The TCR was taken from a woman in her forties or fifties who had recovered from COVID-19. V usage is TRBV19 and J usage is TRBJ1-3; TRBD1 might be the D (5 bases). The specimen sequenced was PBMCs or T cells enriched from blood (not recorded which). The CDR3 sequence: CASSPSSGFSTGNTIYF. Written as DNA, the CDR3 is TGTGCCAGTAGTCCTTCCTCAGGGTTTTCTACTGGAAACACCATATATTTT.